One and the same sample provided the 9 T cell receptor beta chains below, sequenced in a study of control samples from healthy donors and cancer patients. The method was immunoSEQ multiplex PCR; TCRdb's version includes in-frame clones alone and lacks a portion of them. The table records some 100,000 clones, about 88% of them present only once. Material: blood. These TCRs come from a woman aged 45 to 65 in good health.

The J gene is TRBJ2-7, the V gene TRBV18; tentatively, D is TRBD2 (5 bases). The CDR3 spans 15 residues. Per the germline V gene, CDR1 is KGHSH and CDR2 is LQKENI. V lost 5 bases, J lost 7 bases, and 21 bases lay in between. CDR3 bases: TGTGCCAGCTCATTGATACTAGGATCTACCTCTGAGCAGTACTTC. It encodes CASSLILGSTSEQYF.

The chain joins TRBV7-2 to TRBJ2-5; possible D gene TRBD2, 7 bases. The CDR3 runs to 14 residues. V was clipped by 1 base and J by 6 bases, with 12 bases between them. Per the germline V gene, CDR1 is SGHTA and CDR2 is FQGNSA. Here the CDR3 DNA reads TGTGCCAGCAGCTTAGGCGGGGGCGGAAAGACCCAGTACTTC. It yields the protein CASSLGGGGKTQYF. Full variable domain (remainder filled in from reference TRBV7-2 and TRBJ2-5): GAGVSQSPSNKVTEKGKDVELRCDPISGHTALYWYRQSLGQGLEFLIYFQGNSAPDKSGLPSDRFSAERTGGSVSTLTIQRTQQEDSAVYLCASSLGGGGKTQYFGPGTRLLVL.

CDR3 DNA: TGTGCCAGCAGTTCACGGCGAGCAGGGGGTCTCGGCACCATATATTTT. Protein: CASSSRRAGGLGTIYF. This chain connects TRBV7-9 to TRBJ1-3, with 7 bases that match TRBD1. The CDR3 consists of 16 residues. Germline V lookup: CDR1 SEHNR, CDR2 FQNEAQ (reference sequence). V shed 6 bases and J 9 bases; nucleotides not matched to a gene: 17.

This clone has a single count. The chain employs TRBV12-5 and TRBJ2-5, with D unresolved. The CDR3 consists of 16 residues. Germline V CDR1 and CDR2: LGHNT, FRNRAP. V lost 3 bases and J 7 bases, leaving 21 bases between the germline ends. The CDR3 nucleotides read TGTGCTAGTGGTTTTTCCTTGGGAACACGCCCTGGGACCCAGTACTTC. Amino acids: CASGFSLGTRPGTQYF. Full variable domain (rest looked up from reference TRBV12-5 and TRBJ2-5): DARVTQTPRHKVTEMGQEVTMRCQPILGHNTVFWYRQTMMQGLELLAYFRNRAPLDDSGMPKDRFSAEMPDATLATLKIQPSEPRDSAVYFCASGFSLGTRPGTQYFGPGTRLLVL.

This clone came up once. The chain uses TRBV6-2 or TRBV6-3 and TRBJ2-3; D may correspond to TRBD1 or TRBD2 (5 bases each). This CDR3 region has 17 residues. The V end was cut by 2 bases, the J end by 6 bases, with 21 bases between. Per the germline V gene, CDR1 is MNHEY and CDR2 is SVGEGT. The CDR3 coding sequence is TGTGCCAGCAGTTACCCTACGGGGCGGGTGGCCATGGATACGCAGTATTTT. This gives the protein CASSYPTGRVAMDTQYF.

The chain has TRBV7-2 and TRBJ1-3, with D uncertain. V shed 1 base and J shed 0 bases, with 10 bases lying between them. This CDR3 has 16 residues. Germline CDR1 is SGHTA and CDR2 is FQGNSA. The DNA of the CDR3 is TGTGCCAGCAGCTTAGAGGGCACCATCTCTGGAAACACCATATATTTT. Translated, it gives CASSLEGTISGNTIYF.

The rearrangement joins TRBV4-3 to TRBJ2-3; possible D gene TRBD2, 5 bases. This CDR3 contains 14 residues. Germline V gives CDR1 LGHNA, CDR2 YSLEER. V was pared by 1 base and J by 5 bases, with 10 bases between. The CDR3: CASSQVSGIDTQYF. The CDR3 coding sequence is TGCGCCAGCAGCCAAGTGTCGGGGATAGATACGCAGTATTTT.

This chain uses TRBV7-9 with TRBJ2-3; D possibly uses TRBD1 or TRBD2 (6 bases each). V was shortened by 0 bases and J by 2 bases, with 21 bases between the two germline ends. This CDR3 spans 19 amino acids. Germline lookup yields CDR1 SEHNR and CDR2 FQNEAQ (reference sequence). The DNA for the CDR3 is TGTGCCAGCAGCTTAGCTGTAGGGGGGCTCAGGGTCCACACAGATACGCAGTATTTT. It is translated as CASSLAVGGLRVHTDTQYF.

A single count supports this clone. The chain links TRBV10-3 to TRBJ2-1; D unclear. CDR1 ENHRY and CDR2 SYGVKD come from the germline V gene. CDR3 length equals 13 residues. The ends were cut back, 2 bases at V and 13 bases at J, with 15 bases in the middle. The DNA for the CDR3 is TGTGCCATCAGTGAGAGGGCTTTAGCCTCCCAGTTCTTC. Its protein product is CAISERALASQFF.